This entry lists 19 T cell receptor beta chains sequenced from one sample in a study of blood T cell repertoires in COVID-19. Data came from immunoSEQ multiplex PCR; TCRdb stores just in-frame clones and leaves some out. The data hold approximately 400,000 clones, with over 75% observed a single time. The sequenced material came from PBMCs or T cells enriched from blood (not recorded which). Receptors originate from a man aged 30 to 39 who had recovered from COVID-19.

This clone has a single count. V is TRBV4-1 and J is TRBJ1-2; TRBD1 might be the D (5 bases). V dropped 0 bases and J dropped 1 base, with 9 bases sitting between them. The CDR3 extends over 15 amino acids. CDR1 is MGHRA and CDR2 is YSYEKL in the germline V gene. The CDR3 sequence: CASSQDGGGNYGYTF. The CDR3 DNA follows: TGCGCCAGCAGCCAAGACGGGGGGGGTAACTATGGCTACACCTTC.

CDR3 coding DNA: TGTGCCAGCAGCGACGGGGGGGCACGGGAGCAGTTCTTC. Translation: CASSDGGAREQFF. The genes are TRBV9 and TRBJ2-1; 8 nucleotides align to TRBD2. The CDR3 is 13 amino acids. CDR1 is SGDLS and CDR2 is YYNGEE in the germline V gene. V shed 3 bases, J shed 10 bases, and the junction held 6 bases outside the gene matches.

This clone has more than one count but fewer than ten. The chain uses TRBV3-1 (or the pseudogene TRBV3-2) and TRBJ1-1; TRBD1 aligns across 9 bases. The CDR3 spans 12 residues. Germline assignment: CDR1 LGHDT and CDR2 YNNKEL (reference sequence). J gave up 11 bases and V 4 bases, and 5 bases lay outside the gene matches. CDR3: CASSLSGTGAFF. Written as DNA, the CDR3 is TGTGCCAGCAGCCTTTCGGGGACAGGGGCTTTCTTT.

The chain recombines TRBV5-3 with TRBJ1-1; 7 nucleotides line up with TRBD1. TRBV5-3 is sorted into the ORF group, with uncertain function. The CDR3 spans 17 residues. V was clipped by 1 base and J by 0 bases; unmatched bases: 9. The CDR3 loop reads CARSLLNTRGMNTEAFF. The CDR3 DNA sequence: TGTGCCAGAAGCTTGTTAAACACCAGGGGGATGAACACTGAAGCTTTCTTT.

V gene TRBV7-8 combines with J gene TRBJ2-7; the D gene is possibly TRBD1 (6 bases). The CDR3 is 12 residues long. CDR1 and CDR2 (germline): SGHVS, FQNEAQ. V was clipped by 6 bases and J by 3 bases, with 9 bases between them. CDR3 amino acids: CASRDSHYEQYF. For the CDR3, the DNA is TGTGCCAGCAGGGACAGCCACTACGAGCAGTACTTC.

This rearrangement joins TRBV5-1 to TRBJ2-3, with TRBD1 matching over 8 bases. The V segment lost 5 bases and the J segment 6 bases; nucleotides outside the gene matches: 5. The CDR3 loop spans 13 amino acids. Germline assignment: CDR1 SGHRS and CDR2 YFSETQ. In nucleotides, the CDR3 is TGCGCCAGCAGGGATCGGGACAGGGATACGCAGTATTTT. It codes for CASRDRDRDTQYF.

The V call is TRBV25-1, the J call TRBJ1-2; D is undetermined. The V end was cut by 3 bases, the J end by 1 base, with 12 bases between. The CDR3 has 15 residues. Germline V gene sequence: CDR1 MGHDK, CDR2 SYGVNS. As DNA, the CDR3 is TGTGCCAGCAGTGATTCCCGCCCAGATAACTATGGCTACACCTTC. Translating it yields CASSDSRPDNYGYTF.

The rearrangement uses TRBV2 and TRBJ1-4; 8 bases line up with TRBD1. The length of the CDR3 is 14 residues. Losses at the gene ends were 7 bases for V and 5 bases for J; bases not matched to a gene: 6. Germline V gives CDR1 SNHLY, CDR2 FYNNEI. The CDR3 sequence: CASNDRGSNEKLFF. The CDR3 nucleotides are TGTGCCAGCAATGACAGGGGTTCAAATGAAAAACTGTTTTTT.

With respect to this clone: Within the sample, other DNA sequences also encode this same CDR3. This chain connects TRBV7-2 to TRBJ1-5; D perhaps matches TRBD1 (6 bases). This CDR3 has 12 amino acids. Germline V gene lookup returns CDR1 SGHTA and CDR2 FQGNSA. V shed 7 bases and J shed 5 bases, with 9 bases lying between them. The CDR3 DNA is TGTGCCAGCAAGACAGGAGATCAGCCCCAGCATTTT. This codes for CASKTGDQPQHF.

As regards this clone: Other DNA sequences within the sample encode an identical CDR3. V gene TRBV27 combines with J gene TRBJ1-5; 8 bases align to TRBD1. With V trimmed by 6 bases and J by 4 bases, 5 bases remained unmatched. Germline CDR1 MNHEY, CDR2 SMNVEV (reference sequence). This CDR3 contains 14 residues. CDR3 in DNA: TGTGCCAGCAGCCCCGGACAGGGAAATCAGCCCCAGCATTTT. Protein product: CASSPGQGNQPQHF.

The rearrangement uses TRBV6-2 or TRBV6-3 and TRBJ1-4; D call uncertain. The V gene lost 0 bases and the J gene lost 6 bases, with 14 bases spanning the gap. The V gene's germline CDR1 is MNHEY and CDR2 SVGEGT. The CDR3 totals 16 residues. DNA for the CDR3: TGTGCCAGCAGTTACTCAGACATATCTCCGGATGAAAAACTGTTTTTT. Translated: CASSYSDISPDEKLFF.

The rearrangement links TRBV7-7 to TRBJ2-1, with 9 bases that match TRBD2. V dropped 1 base and J dropped 3; count of bases not matched to a gene: 1. This CDR3 has 15 amino acids. Germline loops: CDR1 SSHAT, CDR2 FNYEAQ (reference sequence). The CDR3 DNA reads as TGTGCCAGCAGCTTAGGACTAGCGGACTACAATGAGCAGTTCTTC. Translating gives CASSLGLADYNEQFF.

This chain connects TRBV2 to TRBJ1-1; unclear D gene. Germline CDR1 SNHLY, CDR2 FYNNEI. V lost 9 bases and J lost 4, with 21 bases in between. The CDR3 has 15 amino acids. The CDR3 sequence: CASTWRATDSTEAFF. The CDR3 DNA reads TGTGCCAGTACCTGGAGAGCGACGGATTCCACTGAAGCTTTCTTT.

The chain employs TRBV15 and TRBJ2-3, with D uncertain. Trimming took off 0 bases at V and 2 bases at J, with 9 bases between the two ends. The CDR3 sequence is 15 residues long. Germline lookup yields CDR1 LNHNV and CDR2 YYDKDF (reference sequence). CDR3 in DNA: TGTGCCACCAGCAGAGATGTGAGGTACACAGATACGCAGTATTTT. Protein product: CATSRDVRYTDTQYF.

Of note for this clone: Other DNA sequences in the same sample also yield this CDR3. The rearrangement joins TRBV9 to TRBJ1-3, with 8 bases identical to TRBD1. The trim removed 0 bases at V and 1 base at J, leaving 0 bases unmatched. The germline CDR1 and CDR2 sequences are SGDLS and YYNGEE. The CDR3 consists of 15 residues. This CDR3 is CASSVGQGSGNTIYF. The CDR3 DNA reads TGTGCCAGCAGCGTAGGACAGGGGTCTGGAAACACCATATATTTT.

This chain uses TRBV14 with TRBJ2-5; D is possibly TRBD1 (5 bases). The CDR3 runs to 13 residues. CDR1 and CDR2 (germline): SGHDN, FVKESK. V was trimmed by 2 bases and J by 5 bases, leaving 9 bases between them. CDR3 nucleotides: TGTGCCAGCAGCCAAACAGGTTCGGAGACCCAGTACTTC. Protein product: CASSQTGSETQYF. Based on the CDR3 plus reference TRBV14 and TRBJ2-5, the full variable domain is EAGVTQFPSHSVIEKGQTVTLRCDPISGHDNLYWYRRVMGKEIKFLLHFVKESKQDESGMPNNRFLAERTGGTYSTLKVQPAELEDSGVYFCASSQTGSETQYFGPGTRLLVL.

This chain uses TRBV4-2 with TRBJ1-1, with a weak D call TRBD1 (5 bases). The V gene lost 1 base and the J gene lost 0 bases, with 6 bases spanning the gap. The CDR3 sequence is 14 residues long. Germline V CDR1 and CDR2: LGHNA, YNFKEQ. The DNA of the CDR3 is TGTGCCAGCAGCCAAGGGGGGGTGAACACTGAAGCTTTCTTT. Translating it yields CASSQGGVNTEAFF.

This chain uses TRBV24-1 with TRBJ1-1; no clear D. The CDR3 extends over 13 amino acids. V lost 4 bases and J 5 bases, leaving 10 bases between the germline ends. Germline lookup yields CDR1 KGHDR and CDR2 SFDVKD. CDR3 coding DNA: TGTGCCACCAGTGAGAATGGAGGGACTGAAGCTTTCTTT. Translation gives CATSENGGTEAFF.

This chain uses TRBV3-1 (or the pseudogene TRBV3-2) with TRBJ1-2; maybe TRBD1 (5 bases). Trimming took off 4 bases at V and 1 base at J, with 13 bases between the two ends. CDR3 size: 15 residues. The germline V gene has CDR1 LGHDT and CDR2 YNNKEL (reference sequence). CDR3 sequence reads: CASSRGQGSNYGYTF. The CDR3 DNA reads as TGTGCCAGCAGCCGTGGGCAGGGAAGTAACTATGGCTACACCTTC.